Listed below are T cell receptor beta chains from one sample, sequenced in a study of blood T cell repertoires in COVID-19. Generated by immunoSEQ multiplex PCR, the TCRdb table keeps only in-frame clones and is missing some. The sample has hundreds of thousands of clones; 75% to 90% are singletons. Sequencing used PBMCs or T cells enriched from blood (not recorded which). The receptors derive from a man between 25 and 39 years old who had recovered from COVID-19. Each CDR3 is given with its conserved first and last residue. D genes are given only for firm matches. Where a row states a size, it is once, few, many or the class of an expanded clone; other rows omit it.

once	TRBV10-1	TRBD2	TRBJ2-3	TGCGCCAGCAGTGAGAGAGGTAGCGGGAGAACAGATACGCAGTATTTT	CASSERGSGRTDTQYF
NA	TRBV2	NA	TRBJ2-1	TGTGCCAGCAAGCAGGATGATGGGTACAATGAGCAGTTCTTC	CASKQDDGYNEQFF
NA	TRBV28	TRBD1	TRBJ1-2	TGTGCCAGCAGTCCCACCCGGGACAGCCGATTCTATGGCTACACCTTC	CASSPTRDSRFYGYTF
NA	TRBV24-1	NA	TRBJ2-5	TGTGCCACCAGTGTGACCGAGGGGGTGCAAGAGACCCAGTACTTC	CATSVTEGVQETQYF
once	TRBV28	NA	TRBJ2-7	TGTGCCAGCAGTTCGTCCGGACAACAATCCTACGAGCAGTACTTC	CASSSSGQQSYEQYF
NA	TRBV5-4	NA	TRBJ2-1	TGTGCCAGCAGCCCCAACCCGAGTAGCCAGTATGCCTACAATGAGCAGTTCTTC	CASSPNPSSQYAYNEQFF
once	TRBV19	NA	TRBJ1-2	TGTGCCAGTAGTATAGGGGGCCGCGTCTATGGCTACACCTTC	CASSIGGRVYGYTF
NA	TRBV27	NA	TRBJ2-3	TGTGCCAGCAGTTTACCCACTACTCCAGATACGCAGTATTTT	CASSLPTTPDTQYF
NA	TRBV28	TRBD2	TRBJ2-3	TGTGCCAGCAGTCGGACTAGCGGGACAGATACGCAGTATTTT	CASSRTSGTDTQYF
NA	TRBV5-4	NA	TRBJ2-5	TGTGCCAGCAGCCAGGGGTTGGGGCAAGAGACCCAGTACTTC	CASSQGLGQETQYF
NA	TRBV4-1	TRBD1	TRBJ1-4	TGCGCCAGTACTGACAGGGTAGAGACTAATGAAAAACTGTTTTTT	CASTDRVETNEKLFF